This T cell receptor beta chain originates from a study of response to subunit inactivated influenza vaccine (dated by TCRdb to between 2017 and 2018). For the study in its entirety: To follow how T cells responded to a trivalent subunit inactivated influenza vaccine, the researchers relied on deep quantitative profiling of the T cell receptor repertoire.

What the research found in general, with its limitations: The authors suggested that each seasonal influenza vaccination may recruit only a limited number of new T cells.

Concerning this clonotype: The target of this receptor is not known. Base qualities are not at hand, and no much larger clone is one base apart.

The germline ends are 14 bases apart after V is trimmed by 4 bases and J by 5 bases. The CDR3 sequence holds 14 residues, the cysteine and phenylalanine included. This entry keeps only the CDR3 DNA: 42 bases, framed from base 1. Via the germline V gene, CDR1 is MNHEY and CDR2 SVGAGI. Receptors were amplified or captured by RT-PCR. For sequencing, an Illumina HiSeq 2500 was employed. TCRdb trimmed the raw reads at Q25, called clones with MiXCR and kept productive beta chains. Rows are combined by CDR3 protein, so each entry shows the most common genes and DNA. The sample yields around 850,000 distinct CDR3 sequences; less than 20% were counted once. Clones ranked in the top ten supply approximately 11% of the sample.

The chain was built from TRBV6-5 and TRBJ2-5; no D gene can be assigned with confidence. Sequencing was performed on PBMCs from blood, taken roughly 5 days after vaccination. This receptor was obtained from a man in his fifties who received an inactivated influenza vaccine. Donor details come from another sample of the same person, matched by shared clones. DNA sequence: TGTGCCAGCAGTTGGCTAGGGAACCCGGAGACCCAGTACTTC. It translates to CASSWLGNPETQYF.